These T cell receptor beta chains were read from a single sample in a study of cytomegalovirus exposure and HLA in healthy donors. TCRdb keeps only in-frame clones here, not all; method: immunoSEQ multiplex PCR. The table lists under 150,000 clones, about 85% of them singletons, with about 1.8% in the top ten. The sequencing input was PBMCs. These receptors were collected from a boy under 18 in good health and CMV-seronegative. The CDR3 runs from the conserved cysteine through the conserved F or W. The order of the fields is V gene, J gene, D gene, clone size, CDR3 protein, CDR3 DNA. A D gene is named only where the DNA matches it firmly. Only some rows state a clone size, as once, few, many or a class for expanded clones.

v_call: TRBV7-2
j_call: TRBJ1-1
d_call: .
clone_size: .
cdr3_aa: CASSDDRGNTEAFF
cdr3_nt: TGTGCCAGCAGCGATGACAGAGGTAACACTGAAGCTTTCTTT

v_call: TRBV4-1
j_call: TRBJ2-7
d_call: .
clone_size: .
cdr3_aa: CASNIYEQYF
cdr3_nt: TGCGCCAGCAATATCTACGAGCAGTACTTC

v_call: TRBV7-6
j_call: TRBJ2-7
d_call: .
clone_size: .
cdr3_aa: CASSWDTPYEQYF
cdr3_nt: TGTGCCAGCAGCTGGGACACACCCTACGAGCAGTACTTC

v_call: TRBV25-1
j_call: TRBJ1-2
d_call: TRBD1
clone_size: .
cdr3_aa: CASSESGQGYGYTF
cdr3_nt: TGTGCCAGCAGTGAGTCAGGACAGGGCTATGGCTACACCTTC

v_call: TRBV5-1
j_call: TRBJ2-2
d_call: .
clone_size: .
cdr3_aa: CASSLGLDSSTGELFF
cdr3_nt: TGCGCCAGCAGCTTGGGACTTGATTCAAGCACCGGGGAGCTGTTTTTT

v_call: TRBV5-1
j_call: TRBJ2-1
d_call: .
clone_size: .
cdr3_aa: CASSIRTASNEQFF
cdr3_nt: TGCGCCAGCAGCATTAGGACAGCCAGCAATGAGCAGTTCTTC

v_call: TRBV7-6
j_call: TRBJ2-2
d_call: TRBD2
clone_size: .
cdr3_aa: CASSTIFTSGGAGELFF
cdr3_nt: TGTGCCAGCAGCACGATCTTTACTAGCGGGGGGGCCGGGGAGCTGTTTTTT

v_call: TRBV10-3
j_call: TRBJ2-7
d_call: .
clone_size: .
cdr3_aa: CAISDNYEQYF
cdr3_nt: TGTGCCATCAGTGACAACTACGAGCAGTACTTC

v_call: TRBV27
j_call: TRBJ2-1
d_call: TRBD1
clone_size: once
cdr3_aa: CASSLPKSGTAFYNEQFF
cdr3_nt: TGTGCCAGCAGTTTACCCAAGAGTGGGACAGCATTCTACAATGAGCAGTTCTTC

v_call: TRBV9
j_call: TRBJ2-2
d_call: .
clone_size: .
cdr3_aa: CASSPNPTSTGELFF
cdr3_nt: TGTGCCAGCAGCCCCAATCCGACTAGCACCGGGGAGCTGTTTTTT

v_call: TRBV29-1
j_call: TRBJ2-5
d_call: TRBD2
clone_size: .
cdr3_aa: CSVLRLAGGQETQYF
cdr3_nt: TGCAGCGTTCTGAGGCTAGCGGGGGGCCAAGAGACCCAGTACTTC

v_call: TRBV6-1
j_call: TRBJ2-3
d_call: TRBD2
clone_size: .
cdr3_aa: CASTWRGGTDTQYF
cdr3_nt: TGTGCCAGTACCTGGCGGGGGGGCACAGATACGCAGTATTTT

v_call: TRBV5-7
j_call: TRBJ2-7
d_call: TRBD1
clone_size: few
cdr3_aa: CASSIVTGAPTYEQYF
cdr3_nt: TGTGCCAGCAGCATTGTTACAGGGGCGCCCACCTACGAGCAGTACTTC

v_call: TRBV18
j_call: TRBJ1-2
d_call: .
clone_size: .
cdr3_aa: CASSPPNTVYGYTF
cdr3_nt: TGTGCCAGCTCACCACCTAACACCGTCTATGGCTACACCTTC

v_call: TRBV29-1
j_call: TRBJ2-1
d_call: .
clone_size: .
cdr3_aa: CSVDYPGTYNEQFF
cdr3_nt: TGCAGCGTTGATTATCCCGGGACCTACAATGAGCAGTTCTTC

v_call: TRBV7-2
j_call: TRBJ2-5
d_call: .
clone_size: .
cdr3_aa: CASSLGHYVGQKETQYF
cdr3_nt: TGTGCCAGCAGCTTAGGACATTACGTGGGGCAGAAAGAGACCCAGTACTTC

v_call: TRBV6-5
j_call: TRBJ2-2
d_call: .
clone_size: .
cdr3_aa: CASKISGVPTGELFF
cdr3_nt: TGTGCCAGCAAAATTAGTGGTGTCCCCACCGGGGAGCTGTTTTTT

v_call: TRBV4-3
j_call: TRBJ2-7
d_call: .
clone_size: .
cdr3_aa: CASSQELGSRPYEQYF
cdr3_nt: TGCGCCAGCAGCCAAGAATTGGGGAGTCGCCCCTACGAGCAGTACTTC

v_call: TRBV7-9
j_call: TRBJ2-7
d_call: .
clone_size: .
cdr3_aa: CSSSRTDYEQYF
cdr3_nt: TGTTCCAGCAGCAGGACAGATTACGAGCAGTACTTC

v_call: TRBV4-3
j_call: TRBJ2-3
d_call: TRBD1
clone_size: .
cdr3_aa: CASSQDPGTGSDTQYF
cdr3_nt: TGCGCCAGCAGCCAAGACCCTGGGACAGGGTCAGATACGCAGTATTTT

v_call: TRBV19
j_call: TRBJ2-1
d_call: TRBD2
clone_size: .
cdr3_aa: CASSPGLAGLSYNEQFF
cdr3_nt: TGTGCCAGTAGTCCCGGACTAGCGGGATTATCCTACAATGAGCAGTTCTTC

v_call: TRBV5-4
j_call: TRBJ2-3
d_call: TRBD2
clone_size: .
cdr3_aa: CASSLVGLAGGYTDTQYF
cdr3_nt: TGTGCCAGCAGCTTGGTCGGACTAGCGGGGGGATACACAGATACGCAGTATTTT

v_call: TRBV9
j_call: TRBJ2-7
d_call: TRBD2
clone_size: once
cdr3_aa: CASSVGGGTYEQYF
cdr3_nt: TGTGCCAGCAGCGTGGGCGGGGGTACCTACGAGCAGTACTTC

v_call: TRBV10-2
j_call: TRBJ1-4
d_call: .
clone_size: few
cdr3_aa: CASSATSEKLFF
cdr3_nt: TGCGCCAGCAGTGCGACAAGTGAAAAACTGTTTTTT

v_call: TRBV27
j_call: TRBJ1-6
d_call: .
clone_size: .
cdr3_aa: CASSFQGTYNSPLHF
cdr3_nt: TGTGCCAGCAGTTTCCAAGGGACTTATAATTCACCCCTCCACTTT

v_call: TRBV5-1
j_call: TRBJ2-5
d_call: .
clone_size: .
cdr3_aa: CASSLGLTQETQYF
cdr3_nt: TGCGCCAGCAGCCTGGGACTCACCCAAGAGACCCAGTACTTC

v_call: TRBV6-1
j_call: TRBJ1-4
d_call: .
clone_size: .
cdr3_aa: CASSEGAGINEKLFF
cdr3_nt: TGTGCCAGCAGTGAAGGTGCGGGAATTAATGAAAAACTGTTTTTT

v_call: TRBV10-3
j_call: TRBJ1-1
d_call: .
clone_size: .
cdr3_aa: CAINPGAYAEAFF
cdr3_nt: TGTGCCATCAACCCAGGGGCTTACGCTGAAGCTTTCTTT

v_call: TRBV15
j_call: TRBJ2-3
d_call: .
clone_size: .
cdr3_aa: CATHEEGLDDTQYF
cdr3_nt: TGTGCCACCCACGAGGAGGGGCTAGACGATACGCAGTATTTT

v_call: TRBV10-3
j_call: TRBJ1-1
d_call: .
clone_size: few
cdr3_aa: CAINGDGTEAFF
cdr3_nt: TGTGCCATCAACGGTGATGGCACTGAAGCTTTCTTT

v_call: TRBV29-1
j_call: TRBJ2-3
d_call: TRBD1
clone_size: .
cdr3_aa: CSARDRGNTDTQYF
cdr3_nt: TGCAGCGCACGGGACAGGGGGAACACAGATACGCAGTATTTT

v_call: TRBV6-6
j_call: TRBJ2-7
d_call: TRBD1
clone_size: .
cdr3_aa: CASSQDRGLGYEQYF
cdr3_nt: TGTGCCAGCAGTCAGGACAGGGGGCTGGGTTACGAGCAGTACTTC

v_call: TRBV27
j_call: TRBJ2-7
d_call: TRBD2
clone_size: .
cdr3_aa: CASRRTGTRIAYEQYF
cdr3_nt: TGTGCCAGCAGACGAACCGGGACTAGGATAGCCTACGAGCAGTACTTC

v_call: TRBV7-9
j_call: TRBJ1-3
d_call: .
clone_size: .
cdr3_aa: CASSPSGGSRDTIYF
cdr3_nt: TGTGCCAGCAGCCCCAGTGGGGGGAGCCGGGACACCATATATTTT

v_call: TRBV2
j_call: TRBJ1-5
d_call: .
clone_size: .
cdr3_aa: CASSVRRADQPQHF
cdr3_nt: TGTGCCAGCAGTGTGAGGAGGGCTGATCAGCCCCAGCATTTT

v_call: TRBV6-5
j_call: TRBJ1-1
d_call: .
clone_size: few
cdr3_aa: CASSYVGVGMNTEAFF
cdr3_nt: TGTGCCAGCAGTTACGTAGGGGTAGGGATGAACACTGAAGCTTTCTTT

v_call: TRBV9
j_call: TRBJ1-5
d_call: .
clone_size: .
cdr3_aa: CASSVDVGGGRVHF
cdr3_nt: TGTGCCAGCAGCGTAGATGTTGGGGGAGGGAGAGTGCATTTT

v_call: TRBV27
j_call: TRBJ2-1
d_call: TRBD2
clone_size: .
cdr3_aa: CASSVLAGGYNEQFF
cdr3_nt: TGTGCCAGCAGTGTACTAGCGGGAGGCTACAATGAGCAGTTCTTC

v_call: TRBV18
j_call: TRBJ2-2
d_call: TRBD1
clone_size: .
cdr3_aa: CASSRRLLDRADTGELFF
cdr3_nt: TGTGCCAGCTCACGCAGACTTCTGGACAGGGCAGACACCGGGGAGCTGTTTTTT

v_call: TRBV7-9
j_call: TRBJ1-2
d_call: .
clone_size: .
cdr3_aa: CASSPGGRGYTF
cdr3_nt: TGTGCCAGCAGCCCCGGGGGACGTGGCTACACCTTC

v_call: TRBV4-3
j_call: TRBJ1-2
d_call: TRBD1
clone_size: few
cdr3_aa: CASSQVTGGVDGYTF
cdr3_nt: TGCGCCAGCAGCCAGGTGACAGGGGGCGTCGATGGCTACACCTTC